This paragraph covers one T cell receptor (beta chain) sequence. These data belong to a study of patients and donors after allogeneic stem cell transplantation. CDR1 and CDR2 from the germline V gene are MNHEY and SMNVEV (reference sequence). V gave up 7 bases and J gave up 0 bases, with 19 bases separating them. This CDR3 comprises 17 residues. TCRdb reanalysed the RT-PCR reads using MiXCR and keeps one entry per CDR3 protein. In the table there are just over 55,000 distinct CDR3 sequences, roughly 14% of which are singletons. The V and J genes are TRBV27 and TRBJ1-5; possibly TRBD1 for D (5 bases). The sample taken for sequencing was blood, either unsorted or a sorted T cell fraction (not recorded which). This clonotype was obtained from a human donor who was either an allogeneic HSCT recipient or a stem cell or donor lymphocyte infusion donor (not recorded which). It is not recorded whose cells these are; they may come from a transplant donor. The CDR3 DNA sequence: TGTGCCAGCACCCTTACGGGGCAGGGTAATAGCAATCAGCCCCAGCATTTT. This gives the protein CASTLTGQGNSNQPQHF.